This TCR beta chain was captured by sequencing in a study of graft-versus-host responses after intestinal transplantation. At the level of the study: Each recipient received anti-thymocyte globulin induction, then tacrolimus and steroids for around 3 years.

Germline V CDR1 and CDR2: MNHEY, SMNVEV (reference sequence). This CDR3 spans 13 amino acids. The method was immunoSEQ multiplex PCR; TCRdb's version includes in-frame clones alone and lacks a portion of them. The table records tens of thousands of clones, approximately 95% of them present only once. The sequenced sample was PBMCs, obtained roughly 760 days after a first intestinal transplant, on the day of a second. The sequence was collected from a human patient who received an intestinal transplant, so some T cells may come from the graft donor. This chain uses TRBV27 with TRBJ2-5; no reliable D call. The J call could be wrong; TRBJ2-7 is a better fit for the DNA end. The CDR3 is CASSLSPSYEQYF. The CDR3 DNA reads as TGTGCCAGCAGTTTATCTCCTTCCTACGAGCAGTACTTC.